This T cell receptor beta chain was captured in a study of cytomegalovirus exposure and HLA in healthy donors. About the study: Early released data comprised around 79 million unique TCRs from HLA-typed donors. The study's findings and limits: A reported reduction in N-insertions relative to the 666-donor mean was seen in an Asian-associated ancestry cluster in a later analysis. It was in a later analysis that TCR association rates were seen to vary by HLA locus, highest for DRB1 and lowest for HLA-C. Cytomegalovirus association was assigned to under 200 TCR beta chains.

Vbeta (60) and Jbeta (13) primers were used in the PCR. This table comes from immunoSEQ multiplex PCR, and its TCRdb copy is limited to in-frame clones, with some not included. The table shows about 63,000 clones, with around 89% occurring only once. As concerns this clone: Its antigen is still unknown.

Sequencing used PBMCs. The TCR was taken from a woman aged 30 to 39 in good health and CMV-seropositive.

The CDR3 reads CAISGREGRYEQYF. CDR3 in DNA: TGTGCCATCAGTGGCCGTGAGGGAAGGTACGAGCAGTACTTC. The chain is built from TRBV10-3 and TRBJ2-7, with D maybe TRBD2 (5 bases). The germline V gene encodes CDR1 ENHRY and CDR2 SYGVKD. The ends were cut back, 4 bases at V and 4 bases at J, with 14 bases in the middle. The CDR3 covers 14 residues.